The 27 T cell receptor beta chains below come from one sample, sequenced in a study of T cell repertoires in aging, cancer and after chemotherapy. Peripheral blood genomic DNA, not sorted cells or RNA, was the template. Multiplex touch-down PCR with TRB-A/B primers amplified rearranged V-D-J TRB sequences. TCRdb passed the multiplex PCR reads through MiXCR, listing each CDR3 protein once. Counted here are approximately 8,000 distinct CDR3 sequences, less than 40% occurring once; the ten biggest clones make up less than 6.5%. Sequencing was carried out using blood. The receptors derive from a human donor in good health.

By frequency in the sample, this clonotype is medium-sized (0.01 to 0.1%). V gene TRBV29-1 combines with J gene TRBJ1-4; the D is unclear. CDR1 is SQVTM, CDR2 ANQGSEA, per germline. V shed 2 bases and J shed 6 bases, with 10 bases lying between them. The CDR3 length is 13 residues. CDR3 protein: CSVELEAYEKLFF. The CDR3 DNA follows: TGCAGCGTTGAATTGGAGGCTTATGAAAAACTGTTTTTT.

The CDR3 loop reads CAWSETSGRIYSYNEQFF. CDR3 DNA: TGTGCCTGGAGCGAGACTAGCGGGAGGATTTACTCCTACAATGAGCAGTTCTTC. This chain links TRBV30 with TRBJ2-1, with 13 positions matching TRBD2. This CDR3 has 18 residues. Germline values: CDR1 GTSNPN, CDR2 SVGIG (reference sequence). Germline trimming cut 3 bases from V and 0 bases from J; bases unmatched to any gene: 8.

This chain joins TRBV12-3 or TRBV12-4 and TRBJ1-1; tentatively, D is TRBD1 (6 bases). The CDR3 runs to 14 residues. V gave up 3 bases and J gave up 4 bases, with 12 bases separating them. The chain's CDR3 is CASSLGGGSTEAFF. The CDR3 DNA follows: TGTGCCAGCAGTTTGGGAGGGGGGAGCACTGAAGCTTTCTTT.

This clonotype has more than one count but fewer than ten. This chain connects TRBV6-5 to TRBJ2-6; no clear D. This CDR3 spans 15 amino acids. Germline loops: CDR1 MNHEY, CDR2 SVGAGI. V lost 4 bases and J 1 base, leaving 8 bases between the germline ends. The chain's CDR3 is CASSFASSGANVLTF. The CDR3 DNA reads TGTGCCAGCAGTTTCGCGAGTTCTGGGGCCAACGTCCTGACTTTC.

The chain is built from TRBV19 and TRBJ2-7; 7 bases align to TRBD1. In germline, CDR1 is LNHDA, CDR2 SQIVND (reference sequence). The trim removed 9 bases at V and 5 bases at J, leaving 10 bases unmatched. The CDR3 is 13 residues long. DNA of the CDR3: TGTGCCAGCAGGGGGTTGATCAGGGACGAGCAGTACTTC. As protein: CASRGLIRDEQYF.

The chain combines TRBV12-3 or TRBV12-4 with TRBJ1-2; 7 bases are a match to TRBD1. Losses at the gene ends were 7 bases for V and 6 bases for J; bases not matched to a gene: 11. This CDR3 spans 14 amino acids. The CDR3 DNA follows: TGTGCCAGCACCAAACGGGACAGATTCGATGGCTACACCTTC. It yields the protein CASTKRDRFDGYTF.

This clonotype was seen just once. The chain carries TRBV5-6 and TRBJ1-5, with D possibly TRBD1 on 5 matching bases. V lost 0 bases to trimming and J lost 6 bases, with 10 bases between them. Germline V CDR1 and CDR2: SGHDT, YYEEEE. This CDR3 spans 14 amino acids. CDR3 region: CASSLDVGTQPQHF. CDR3 sequence (DNA): TGTGCCAGCAGCTTGGACGTTGGGACTCAGCCCCAGCATTTT.

This clonotype was detected only a few times. The chain joins TRBV15 to TRBJ2-1, with 10 bases matching TRBD2. This CDR3 comprises 15 residues. Germline CDR1 LNHNV, CDR2 YYDKDF (reference sequence). V lost 0 bases, J lost 8 bases, and 4 bases stayed unmatched. DNA for the CDR3: TGTGCCACCAGCAGAGATCTAGCGGGGGACGATGAGCAGTTCTTC. Translation gives CATSRDLAGDDEQFF.

The V gene is TRBV7-6, the J gene TRBJ2-1; 9 bases align to TRBD2. V gave up 5 bases and J gave up 7 bases; unmatched junction bases: 9. The CDR3 has 15 residues. CDR1 SGHVS and CDR2 FNYEAQ come from the germline V gene. The CDR3 loop is CASSPGGGGANEQFF. CDR3 nucleotide sequence: TGTGCCAGCAGCCCCGGTGGCGGGGGGGCTAATGAGCAGTTCTTC.

The chain is built from TRBV19 and TRBJ1-1, with D perhaps matching TRBD1 (5 bases). V was pared by 0 bases and J by 5 bases, with 10 bases between. Germline CDR1 and CDR2: LNHDA and SQIVND (reference sequence). The CDR3 has 14 residues. The CDR3: CASSIDGGRTEAFF. In DNA, the CDR3 is TGTGCCAGTAGTATAGACGGGGGTCGGACTGAAGCTTTCTTT.

This sequence joins TRBV18 and TRBJ1-2, with a weak D call TRBD1 (5 bases). Trimming took off 3 bases at V and 7 bases at J, with 15 bases between the two ends. The germline V gene encodes CDR1 KGHSH and CDR2 LQKENI. This CDR3 has 14 residues. The CDR3: CASSPKREGSGYTF. The CDR3 DNA reads as TGTGCCAGCTCACCGAAAAGGGAGGGGTCTGGCTACACCTTC. The full variable domain, with the rest looked up from reference TRBV18 and TRBJ1-2, is NAGVMQNPRHLVRRRGQEARLRCSPMKGHSHVYWYRQLPEEGLKFMVYLQKENIIDESGMPKERFSAEFPKEGPSILRIQQVVRGDSAAYFCASSPKREGSGYTFGSGTRLTVV.

By frequency in the sample, this clonotype is large. The chain employs TRBV29-1 and TRBJ2-5; TRBD2 might be the D (5 bases). Germline CDR1 and CDR2: SQVTM and ANQGSEA. The CDR3 covers 13 residues. With 6 bases removed from V and 7 bases from J, the gap between germline ends came to 18 bases. CDR3 sequence (DNA): TGCAGCGTCCTCAGAGGGCTCAGTGGGACCCAGTACTTC. This translates into CSVLRGLSGTQYF.

There are a few counts of this clonotype. This chain joins TRBV7-9 and TRBJ2-1; the D is unclear. V was trimmed by 6 bases and J by 2 bases, leaving 5 bases between them. This CDR3 has 12 amino acids. The germline V gene encodes CDR1 SEHNR and CDR2 FQNEAQ (reference sequence). CDR3 sequence: CASSSTYNEQFF. The CDR3, as DNA: TGTGCCAGCAGTTCAACCTACAATGAGCAGTTCTTC.

By frequency in the sample, this clonotype is medium-sized. CDR3: CASSLGQALDSYEQYF. CDR3 coding DNA: TGTGCCAGCAGCTTAGGTCAGGCACTAGACTCCTACGAGCAGTACTTC. The V gene is TRBV7-4, the J gene TRBJ2-7, with D possibly TRBD2 on 5 matching bases. The V gene's germline CDR1 is SGHVT and CDR2 SQSDAQ. Trimming pared 1 base from V and 0 bases from J, leaving 13 bases between. The CDR3 is 16 residues long.

This clonotype is classed as medium-sized. The genes are TRBV6-6 and TRBJ2-6; no definite D call. This CDR3 has 12 amino acids. Germline CDR1 and CDR2: MNHNY and SVGAGI (reference sequence). The V and J ends lost 11 bases and 0 bases respectively, with 5 bases between them. Here the CDR3 reads CAGDSGANVLTF. The CDR3 DNA reads as TGTGCCGGCGACTCTGGGGCCAACGTCCTGACTTTC.

V usage is TRBV18 and J usage is TRBJ1-1; D remains ambiguous. The V and J ends lost 3 bases and 1 base respectively, with 3 bases between them. The CDR3 loop spans 12 amino acids. The germline CDR1 and CDR2 sequences are KGHSH and LQKENI. In DNA, the CDR3 is TGTGCCAGCTCACCCTGGAACACTGAAGCTTTCTTT. Its translation is CASSPWNTEAFF.

In its sample, this clonotype ranks as medium-sized. V usage is TRBV7-6 and J usage is TRBJ2-3; D not resolved. With 3 bases removed from V and 2 bases from J, the gap between germline ends came to 12 bases. This CDR3 contains 15 residues. Germline V lookup: CDR1 SGHVS, CDR2 FNYEAQ. The DNA of the CDR3 is TGTGCCAGCAGCTTCTTGCGTCCCCCCACAGATACGCAGTATTTT. Protein: CASSFLRPPTDTQYF.

The CDR3 region is CASSPSPGLGPETQYF. In DNA form, the CDR3 reads TGTGCCAGCAGCCCGTCACCGGGACTGGGTCCGGAGACCCAGTACTTC. This chain joins TRBV13 and TRBJ2-5, with D perhaps matching TRBD2 (6 bases). The germline V and J ends were trimmed by 5 bases and 5 bases, with 21 bases remaining between them. The CDR3 is 16 residues long. Germline CDR1 and CDR2: PRHDT and FYEKMQ (reference sequence).

This rearrangement joins TRBV10-1 to TRBJ2-7; 12 nucleotides agree with TRBD2. The CDR3 consists of 15 residues. V lost 6 bases and J lost 2; bases outside the gene matches: 5. Germline lookup yields CDR1 WNHNN and CDR2 SYGVQD (reference sequence). CDR3: CASRGLAGDTYEQYF. DNA for the CDR3: TGCGCCAGCAGGGGACTAGCGGGTGACACCTACGAGCAGTACTTC.

The chain couples TRBV18 to TRBJ2-2, with 8 bases matching TRBD1. The V segment lost 11 bases and the J segment 6 bases; nucleotides outside the gene matches: 11. The length of the CDR3 is 14 residues. From germline, CDR1 is KGHSH and CDR2 LQKENI. The CDR3 loop reads CASRSRGLAGELFF. CDR3 DNA sequence: TGTGCCTCCCGAAGCAGGGGGCTAGCCGGGGAGCTGTTTTTT.

This chain links TRBV5-1 with TRBJ2-1; 10 bases agree with TRBD2. J was trimmed by 8 bases and V by 1 base; bases with no gene match: 12. The length of the CDR3 is 17 residues. The germline CDR1 and CDR2 sequences are SGHRS and YFSETQ. Written as DNA, the CDR3 is TGCGCCAGCAGCTTGTTGGGCGTAGCGGGAGGTGTGGATGAGCAGTTCTTC. The encoded protein is CASSLLGVAGGVDEQFF.

This chain joins TRBV29-1 and TRBJ2-1; 9 bases are a match to TRBD2. Germline V gene sequence: CDR1 SQVTM, CDR2 ANQGSEA. CDR3 length: 16 residues. J was trimmed by 0 bases and V by 5 bases; bases with no gene match: 8. CDR3 amino acids: CSVLGGRARSYNEQFF. The DNA of the CDR3 is TGCAGCGTTCTGGGCGGGAGGGCGCGCTCCTACAATGAGCAGTTCTTC.

The chain couples TRBV12-3 or TRBV12-4 to TRBJ1-2; D may be TRBD1 (5 bases). This CDR3 comprises 14 residues. Trimming took 6 bases from V and 4 from J, leaving 15 bases between them. The CDR3 nucleotides are TGTGCCAGCAGCCTGCCGGGGCGTGGCTATGGCTACACCTTC. Its translation is CASSLPGRGYGYTF.

This clonotype came up a few times. This rearrangement joins TRBV7-9 to TRBJ1-6, with D tentatively TRBD1 (5 bases). Trimming removed 0 bases at V and 5 bases at J, with 11 bases between. The length of the CDR3 is 16 residues. Germline loops: CDR1 SEHNR, CDR2 FQNEAQ (reference sequence). CDR3 sequence: CASSLAPEGHNSPLHF. The CDR3 DNA reads TGTGCCAGCAGCTTAGCGCCTGAGGGGCATAATTCACCCCTCCACTTT.

This clonotype is judged medium-sized. The chain couples TRBV19 to TRBJ2-6; 8 bases agree with TRBD1. The CDR3 runs to 18 residues. Trimming at V came to 3 bases and at J to 4 bases, leaving 11 bases not matched to a gene. CDR1 and CDR2 from the germline V gene are LNHDA and SQIVND (reference sequence). The CDR3 DNA reads as TGTGCCAGTAGTATCCTTAGGCAGGGGGCGGTCGGGGCCAACGTCCTGACTTTC. This sequence encodes CASSILRQGAVGANVLTF.

This clonotype has just a few counts. The chain combines TRBV15 with TRBJ1-2, with a possible D match to TRBD1 (5 bases). The CDR3 loop spans 15 amino acids. V gave up 0 bases and J gave up 4 bases, with 12 bases separating them. The germline CDR1 and CDR2 sequences are LNHNV and YYDKDF (reference sequence). CDR3 amino acids: CATSRDQGSGYGYTF. DNA of the CDR3: TGTGCCACCAGCAGAGACCAGGGATCGGGCTATGGCTACACCTTC.

The CDR3 bases are TGTGCCAGTAGTATAGATGGTTTTGGACAGTCGGACAATGAGCAGTTCTTC. Translated, it gives CASSIDGFGQSDNEQFF. This rearrangement joins TRBV19 to TRBJ2-1; possible D gene TRBD1, 6 bases. This CDR3 region has 17 residues. V lost 0 bases, J lost 5 bases, and 17 bases lay in between. CDR1 and CDR2 (germline): LNHDA, SQIVND (reference sequence).